The 21 T cell receptor beta chains below all came from one sample that was sequenced in a study of T-cell memory formation after mild COVID-19. MiXCR, applied by TCRdb to the 5' RACE reads, yields one record per CDR3 protein. The data show around 340,000 distinct CDR3 sequences, with 10% to 15% seen just once and about a fifth held by the top ten. The specimen sequenced was PBMCs or a T cell subset sorted from them (not recorded which). These receptors were obtained from a man aged 18 to 30 who had mild COVID-19 (a few samples of this study predate the infection). Cell type and time point are not known.

There are many counts of this clonotype. The gene calls are TRBV7-9 and TRBJ1-6; TRBD1 is a possible D gene (5 bases). This CDR3 comprises 15 residues. With 2 bases removed from V and 7 bases from J, the gap between germline ends came to 12 bases. The germline V gene has CDR1 SEHNR and CDR2 FQNEAQ (reference sequence). The CDR3 DNA reads as TGTGCCAGCAGCTTAAGTCAGGGTCGGAATTCACCCCTCCACTTT. It yields the protein CASSLSQGRNSPLHF.

The rearrangement joins TRBV29-1 to TRBJ2-7, with TRBD1 matching over 7 bases. Germline CDR1 and CDR2: SQVTM and ANQGSEA. The CDR3 sequence is 11 residues long. V lost 6 bases to trimming and J lost 3 bases; unmatched junction nucleotides: 2. CDR3 nucleotides: TGCAGCGTCTGGGACAGCTACGAGCAGTACGTC. As protein: CSVWDSYEQYV.

CDR3 region: CASSLTGTGGIDEQYF. DNA for the CDR3: TGCGCCAGCAGCTTGACGGGGACAGGGGGCATCGACGAGCAGTACTTC. The chain uses TRBV5-1 and TRBJ2-7; the match to TRBD1 covers 12 bases. The length of the CDR3 is 16 residues. The germline V gene has CDR1 SGHRS and CDR2 YFSETQ. Trimming at V came to 1 base and at J to 5 bases, leaving 7 bases not matched to a gene.

On this clonotype itself: A much larger clonotype is one base distant, so this may be a read error. The rearrangement joins TRBV5-1 to TRBJ2-1; possibly TRBD2 for D (6 bases). CDR3 length: 14 amino acids. CDR1 and CDR2 (germline): SGHRS, YFSETQ. V lost 3 bases and J 7 bases, leaving 14 bases between the germline ends. This CDR3 is CASSWEASENEQFF. The CDR3 bases are TGCGCCAGCAGCTGGGAGGCCAGCGAGAATGAGCAGTTCTTC.

This clonotype was detected a few times. The J gene is TRBJ1-1, the V gene TRBV21-1; the table gives TRBD1 as D, unverified against the DNA. TRBV21-1 is a pseudogene locus. The CDR3 is made up of 15 amino acids. This chain's CDR3 is CASSKKPGLDTEAFF. The CDR3 DNA sequence: TGTGCCAGCAGCAAAAAGCCGGGTCTGGACACTGAAGCTTTCTTT.

V is TRBV6-5 and J is TRBJ2-3; D might be TRBD2 (6 bases). CDR1 is MNHEY and CDR2 is SVGAGI in the germline V gene. The CDR3 spans 15 residues. With 4 bases removed from V and 6 bases from J, the gap between germline ends came to 17 bases. The CDR3 region is CASSSFGGSWDTQYF. In DNA form, the CDR3 reads TGTGCCAGCAGTTCCTTTGGGGGGTCCTGGGATACGCAGTATTTT.

V is TRBV12-3 or TRBV12-4 and J is TRBJ1-5, with a tentative D call TRBD1 (6 bases). The CDR3 totals 15 residues. V dropped 5 bases and J dropped 4 bases, with 15 bases sitting between them. The DNA of the CDR3 is TGTGCCAGCAGTGGCCTGGGGGCTTCGAATCAGCCCCAGCATTTT. Encoded protein: CASSGLGASNQPQHF.

This clonotype appeared a few times. This sequence joins TRBV5-1 and TRBJ2-7; 7 bases agree with TRBD1. After removal of 3 bases from V and 0 bases from J, the junction contained 3 bases not matched to a gene. The CDR3 totals 14 residues. From germline, CDR1 is SGHRS and CDR2 YFSETQ. The CDR3 DNA sequence: TGCGCCAGCAGCTCGGACAGGAGCTCCTACGAGCAGTACTTC. This encodes CASSSDRSSYEQYF.

This clonotype was counted at least ten times. The CDR3 protein is CASSLLNWSGNTIYF. The CDR3 nucleotides read TGTGCCAGCAGCCTCTTAAATTGGTCTGGAAACACCATATATTTT. V is TRBV7-2 and J is TRBJ1-3; D ambiguous. Germline V gene sequence: CDR1 SGHTA, CDR2 FQGNSA. The germline V and J ends were trimmed by 5 bases and 1 base, with 12 bases remaining between them. The CDR3 contains 15 residues. Combining the CDR3 with reference TRBV7-2 and TRBJ1-3 gives the whole variable domain GAGVSQSPSNKVTEKGKDVELRCDPISGHTALYWYRQSLGQGLEFLIYFQGNSAPDKSGLPSDRFSAERTGGSVSTLTIQRTQQEDSAVYLCASSLLNWSGNTIYFGEGSWLTVV.

V gene TRBV6-1 combines with J gene TRBJ1-5; D remains ambiguous. The CDR3 extends over 13 amino acids. In germline, CDR1 is MNHNS, CDR2 SASEGT. Trimming shortened V by 5 bases and J by 6 bases, and 11 bases separated the two germline ends. The CDR3 spells CASSQDRPQPQHF. DNA of the CDR3: TGTGCCAGCAGTCAGGACCGACCTCAGCCCCAGCATTTT.

The rearrangement uses TRBV12-3 or TRBV12-4 and TRBJ2-7; 7 nucleotides align to TRBD2. J gave up 3 bases and V 7 bases, and 9 bases lay outside the gene matches. The CDR3 has 14 residues. The CDR3 DNA follows: TGTGCCAGCACCCCAGTTTCGGGGGGCTACGAGCAGTACTTC. Protein: CASTPVSGGYEQYF.

V usage is TRBV7-3 and J usage is TRBJ1-6; D possibly corresponds to TRBD1 (5 bases). CDR1 SGHTA and CDR2 FQGTGA come from the germline V gene. Trimming took off 0 bases at V and 9 bases at J, with 12 bases between the two ends. The CDR3 spans 15 residues. The CDR3 DNA reads TGTGCCAGCAGCTTAACTGGGGGGTCGGGTTCACCCCTCCACTTT. It encodes CASSLTGGSGSPLHF.

The table lists this clonotype with a few counts. This chain links TRBV7-2 with TRBJ2-6; 9 bases match TRBD2. Germline V gene sequence: CDR1 SGHTA, CDR2 FQGNSA. With V trimmed by 5 bases and J by 0 bases, 2 bases remained unmatched. The length of the CDR3 is 16 residues. As DNA, the CDR3 is TGTGCCAGCAGCCGCGGGAGGGGCTCTGGGGCCAACGTCCTGACTTTC. Protein product: CASSRGRGSGANVLTF. Filled out from reference TRBV7-2 and TRBJ2-6, the complete variable domain reads GAGVSQSPSNKVTEKGKDVELRCDPISGHTALYWYRQSLGQGLEFLIYFQGNSAPDKSGLPSDRFSAERTGGSVSTLTIQRTQQEDSAVYLCASSRGRGSGANVLTFGAGSRLTVL.

The chain combines TRBV7-9 with TRBJ2-3; D is undetermined. V shed 2 bases and J shed 6 bases, with 9 bases lying between them. CDR1 is SEHNR, CDR2 FQNEAQ, per germline (reference sequence). The CDR3 contains 13 residues. The CDR3: CASSLFAGDTQYF. The CDR3 nucleotides are TGTGCCAGCAGCTTATTTGCCGGGGATACGCAGTATTTT.

The rearrangement joins TRBV30 to TRBJ2-2; D is ambiguous. The CDR3 spans 11 residues. CDR1 and CDR2 from the germline V gene are GTSNPN and SVGIG (reference sequence). Deletions cut 1 base from V and 11 bases from J, with 8 bases between. CDR3: CAWSGGAELFF. The CDR3 DNA is TGTGCCTGGAGTGGCGGAGCAGAGCTGTTTTTT.

This clonotype was seen only a few times. V gene TRBV6-6 combines with J gene TRBJ1-5, with no clear D. Germline V gene sequence: CDR1 MNHNY, CDR2 SVGAGI (reference sequence). V gave up 2 bases and J gave up 0 bases, with 8 bases separating them. CDR3 size: 15 residues. CDR3 sequence: CASSYGEYSNQPQHF. CDR3 nucleotide sequence: TGTGCCAGCAGTTACGGGGAATATAGCAATCAGCCCCAGCATTTT.

This sequence joins TRBV5-6 and TRBJ2-3; 8 bases are a match to TRBD2. The trim removed 3 bases at V and 3 bases at J, leaving 6 bases unmatched. The CDR3 covers 15 residues. Germline V CDR1 and CDR2: SGHDT, YYEEEE. Here the CDR3 reads CASSSRGGSTDTQYF. The CDR3 DNA reads as TGTGCCAGCAGCTCTCGGGGGGGCTCGACAGATACGCAGTATTTT.

This clonotype was seen only a few times. The V and J genes are TRBV7-6 and TRBJ2-1; TRBD2 aligns across 13 bases. The germline V gene encodes CDR1 SGHVS and CDR2 FNYEAQ. Trimming took 5 bases from V and 4 from J; bases not matched to a gene: 5. The CDR3 sequence is 16 residues long. CDR3 region: CASSLRLAGGYNEQFF. The CDR3 DNA reads as TGTGCCAGCAGCCTTCGACTAGCGGGGGGATACAATGAGCAGTTCTTC. The variable domain in full, completed from reference TRBV7-6 and TRBJ2-1, reads GAGVSQSPRYKVTKRGQDVALRCDPISGHVSLYWYRQALGQGPEFLTYFNYEAQQDKSGLPNDRFSAERPEGSISTLTIQRTEQRDSAMYRCASSLRLAGGYNEQFFGPGTRLTVL.

This clonotype has a handful of counts. J is TRBJ2-1 and V is TRBV7-6; 13 nucleotides match TRBD2. Germline V gene lookup returns CDR1 SGHVS and CDR2 FNYEAQ. After removal of 5 bases from V and 8 bases from J, the junction contained 12 bases not matched to a gene. This CDR3 comprises 17 residues. CDR3 bases: TGTGCCAGCAGCCCCCCCCGGGGACTAGCGGGGAGGTATGAGCAGTTCTTC. Protein: CASSPPRGLAGRYEQFF.

A few counts support this clonotype. The V and J genes are TRBV7-9 and TRBJ1-2; perhaps TRBD1 as D (6 bases). The CDR3 contains 13 residues. V lost 2 bases to trimming and J lost 4 bases, with 8 bases between them. CDR1 SEHNR and CDR2 FQNEAQ come from the germline V gene (reference sequence). The CDR3 reads CASSLSGAYGYTF. The CDR3 DNA reads TGTGCCAGCAGCTTATCAGGGGCCTATGGCTACACCTTC.

This clonotype has just a few counts. The V and J genes are TRBV7-2 and TRBJ2-2; the D is unclear. V shed 1 base and J shed 4 bases, with 13 bases lying between them. The CDR3 contains 16 residues. CDR1 and CDR2 (germline): SGHTA, FQGNSA. The CDR3 spells CASSLGVGGSTGELFF. The CDR3 DNA reads TGTGCCAGCAGCTTAGGGGTTGGTGGGTCCACCGGGGAGCTGTTTTTT.